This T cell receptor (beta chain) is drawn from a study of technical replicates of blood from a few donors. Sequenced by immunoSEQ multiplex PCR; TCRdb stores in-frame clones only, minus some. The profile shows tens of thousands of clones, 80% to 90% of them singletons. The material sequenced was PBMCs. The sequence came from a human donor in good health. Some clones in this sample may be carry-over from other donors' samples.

CDR3 loop: CASSLTPEDGYTF. The CDR3 bases are TGTGCCAGCAGCTTAACTCCCGAGGATGGCTACACCTTC. The genes are TRBV7-2 and TRBJ1-2; no clear D. V was shortened by 2 bases and J by 6 bases, with 10 bases between the two germline ends. The germline CDR1 and CDR2 sequences are SGHTA and FQGNSA. This CDR3 has 13 residues. Filled out from reference TRBV7-2 and TRBJ1-2, the complete variable domain reads GAGVSQSPSNKVTEKGKDVELRCDPISGHTALYWYRQSLGQGLEFLIYFQGNSAPDKSGLPSDRFSAERTGGSVSTLTIQRTQQEDSAVYLCASSLTPEDGYTFGSGTRLTVV.